The 11 T cell receptor beta chains presented below share a single source sample, sequenced in a study of T cell clonality in common variable immunodeficiency. The table came from immunoSEQ multiplex PCR; TCRdb's copy has only in-frame clones and leaves some out. The table lists around 60,000 clones, with no singletons. Sequenced material: peripheral blood mononuclear cells. The origin of the receptors is a person aged 18 to 75 in good health.

Ten or more counts support this clone. The read ends 3 residues before the CDR3 terminus; that terminus is restored from the germline J gene. The genes are TRBV5-6 and TRBJ2-3; 8 positions agree with TRBD1. Germline assignment: CDR1 SGHDT and CDR2 YYEEEE. Trimming at V came to 1 base and at J to 4 bases, leaving 5 bases not matched to a gene. CDR3 length: 15 residues. The CDR3 sequence: CASSLLGTGADTQYF. CDR3 DNA (partial): TGTGCCAGCAGCTTGTTAGGGACAGGTGCAGATACG.

Ten or more counts support this clone. Read sequence stops 3 residues before the CDR3 end, and the germline J gene provides the missing end. J is TRBJ1-1 and V is TRBV6-1; tentative D call: TRBD1 (5 bases). The V end lost 4 bases, the J end lost 6 bases, and 12 bases lay between the germline ends. CDR3 length: 13 amino acids. In germline, CDR1 is MNHNS, CDR2 SASEGT. CDR3 DNA, as far as it was read: TGTGCCAGCAGTGCCACAGGTCGGCCTGAA. Residues: CASSATGRPE. The whole CDR3 sequence is CASSATGRPEAFF.

This clone has ten or more counts. The DNA ends 3 residues before the CDR3 does, and the rest of the CDR3 is filled in from the germline J gene. The V gene is TRBV18, the J gene TRBJ1-1; D might be TRBD1 (6 bases). Germline CDR1 reads KGHSH; CDR2 reads LQKENI. The CDR3 loop spans 15 amino acids. The V end lost 6 bases, the J end lost 0 bases, and 14 bases lay between the germline ends. CDR3 sequence reads: CASSAGVRMNTEAFF. The sequenced CDR3 bases are TGTGCCAGCTCGGCAGGGGTGAGGATGAACACTGAA.

Concerning this clone: The CDR3 end falls 3 residues outside the read, so it is completed with the germline J gene. The chain has TRBV7-2 and TRBJ1-2, with no clear D. The CDR3 spans 15 residues. Per the germline V gene, CDR1 is SGHTA and CDR2 is FQGNSA. CDR3 sequence: CASSLRLAVSYDYTF. The covered CDR3 bases are TGTGCCAGCAGCCTACGACTAGCGGTGTCCTACGAC.

This clone was observed at least ten times. The read terminates 3 residues before the CDR3 end, so the remaining end is supplied by the germline J gene. This chain uses TRBV12-3 or TRBV12-4 with TRBJ1-1, with D unclear. Between the trimmed V and J ends, which lost 3 bases and 0 bases, there was a span of 5 bases. The CDR3 sequence is 13 residues long. The DNA read from the CDR3 is TGTGCCAGCAGTTTTCCCATGAACACTGAA. Protein product: CASSFPMNTE. The whole CDR3 protein reads CASSFPMNTEAFF.

This clone was counted many times. Read data end 3 residues before the CDR3 end; the end is taken from the germline J gene. The J gene is TRBJ2-7, the V gene TRBV13; 9 positions match TRBD1. Germline lookup yields CDR1 PRHDT and CDR2 FYEKMQ (reference sequence). With V trimmed by 5 bases and J by 2 bases, 4 bases remained unmatched. The length of the CDR3 is 14 residues. The covered CDR3 bases are TGTGCCAGCAGCGCACAGGGGGCGGCCTACGAG. This translates into CASSAQGAAYE. The full CDR3 is CASSAQGAAYEQYF.

This clone turned up a few times. A much larger clone sits a single nucleotide away, making a read error possible. Read data end 3 residues before the CDR3 end; the end is taken from the germline J gene. The chain employs TRBV11-2 and TRBJ1-2; 8 nucleotides line up with TRBD1. Per the germline V gene, CDR1 is SGHAT and CDR2 is FQNNGV. V lost 5 bases to trimming and J lost 3 bases; unmatched junction nucleotides: 2. The CDR3 runs 13 residues. Partial CDR3 DNA: TGTGCCAGCAGCCCGGGACAGGACTATGGC. This sequence encodes CASSPGQDYG. The whole CDR3 protein reads CASSPGQDYGYTF.

At least ten counts were recorded for this clone. Partial CDR3 DNA: TGTGCCAGCAGTTTGGACAGGGGGGCCTACAATGAG. Protein: CASSLDRGAYNE. The complete CDR3 protein is CASSLDRGAYNEQFF. The chain is built from TRBV2 and TRBJ2-1, with 10 bases that match TRBD1. The read halts 3 residues ahead of the CDR3 end, with the missing end drawn from the germline J gene. V dropped 5 bases and J dropped 2; count of bases not matched to a gene: 3. Germline V gives CDR1 SNHLY, CDR2 FYNNEI. There are 15 residues in the CDR3.

Of note for this clone: The sequence runs out 3 residues before the end of the CDR3; the remainder is reconstructed from the germline J gene. V usage is TRBV2 and J usage is TRBJ2-3; 13 positions agree with TRBD2. Germline CDR1 and CDR2: SNHLY and FYNNEI. The CDR3 is 16 amino acids. The sequenced part of the CDR3 DNA is TGTGCCAGCAGTGAAGGGGGACTAGCGGGGCGCGGGACG. It yields the protein CASSEGGLAGRGT. The entire CDR3 reads CASSEGGLAGRGTQYF.

At least ten counts were recorded for this clone. The read falls 3 residues short of the CDR3 end, and the missing part is taken from the germline J gene. The chain couples TRBV20-1 to TRBJ1-1; 8 bases align to TRBD1. CDR1 is DFQATT and CDR2 is SNEGSKA in the germline V gene (reference sequence). The CDR3 loop spans 15 amino acids. V was clipped by 1 base and J by 0 bases; unmatched bases: 4. This chain's CDR3 is CSARVLDRVNTEAFF. The CDR3 bases that were read are TGCAGTGCTAGAGTCCTGGACAGGGTGAACACTGAA.

This clone has at least ten counts. Sequencing ends 3 residues short of the CDR3 end; the germline J gene provides the rest. The chain employs TRBV5-1 and TRBJ2-6, with TRBD1 identical over 7 bases. The CDR3 spans 18 residues. Germline V gives CDR1 SGHRS, CDR2 YFSETQ. The V segment lost 0 bases and the J segment 1 base; nucleotides outside the gene matches: 7. Incomplete CDR3 DNA: TGCGCCAGCAGCTTGGGAGGGGGCGCTATATCTGGGGCCAACGTC. Translated: CASSLGGGAISGANV. The CDR3 as a whole reads CASSLGGGAISGANVLTF.